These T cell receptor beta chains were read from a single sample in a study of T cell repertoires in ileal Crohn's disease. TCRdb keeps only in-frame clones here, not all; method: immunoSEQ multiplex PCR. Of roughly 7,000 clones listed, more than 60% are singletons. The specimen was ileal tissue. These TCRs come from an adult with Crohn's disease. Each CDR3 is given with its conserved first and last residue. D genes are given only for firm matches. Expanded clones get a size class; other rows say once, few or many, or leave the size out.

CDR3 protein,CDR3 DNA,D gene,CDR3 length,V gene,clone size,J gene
CASRRERTDTQYF,TGTGCCAGCAGACGGGAACGCACAGATACGCAGTATTTT,NA,13,TRBV6-5,NA,TRBJ2-3
CASSEAQAKNEKLFF,TGTGCCAGCAGTGAAGCTCAGGCTAAAAATGAAAAACTGTTTTTT,NA,15,TRBV2,NA,TRBJ1-4
CASSISTGMNTEAFF,TGTGCCAGTAGTATCTCGACAGGCATGAACACTGAAGCTTTCTTT,NA,15,TRBV19,NA,TRBJ1-1
CSVEWPSHSGNTIYF,TGCAGCGTTGAATGGCCCTCTCACTCTGGAAACACCATATATTTT,NA,15,TRBV29-1,NA,TRBJ1-3
CASSQVDREAGELFF,TGCGCCAGCAGCCAGGTAGACAGGGAAGCCGGGGAGCTGTTTTTT,TRBD1,15,TRBV4-1,NA,TRBJ2-2
CSVKGQGSLYEQYF,TGCAGCGTGAAGGGACAGGGTTCTCTCTACGAGCAGTACTTC,TRBD1,14,TRBV29-1,NA,TRBJ2-7
CASSGGQGIGNTIYF,TGTGCCAGCAGTGGGGGACAGGGGATTGGAAACACCATATATTTT,TRBD1,15,TRBV6-1,NA,TRBJ1-3
CASSFSTGVTYEQYF,TGTGCCAGCAGTTTCTCAACAGGGGTTACGTACGAGCAGTACTTC,TRBD1,15,TRBV27,NA,TRBJ2-7
CASSLAGVVETQYF,TGTGCCAGCAGCTTAGCGGGAGTGGTAGAGACCCAGTACTTC,TRBD2,14,TRBV5-4,NA,TRBJ2-5
CASSLEAGLNEQFF,TGCGCCAGCAGCTTGGAGGCAGGTCTAAATGAGCAGTTCTTC,NA,14,TRBV5-1,NA,TRBJ2-1
CATSRAETGGSGANVLTF,TGTGCCACCAGCAGAGCGGAGACAGGGGGCTCTGGGGCCAACGTCCTGACTTTC,TRBD1,18,TRBV15,NA,TRBJ2-6
CASSLLGQAVEGYTF,TGTGCCAGCAGTTTATTGGGGCAGGCTGTTGAGGGCTACACCTTC,NA,15,TRBV28,NA,TRBJ1-2
CAATDRDEQYF,TGTGCAGCAACGGACAGGGACGAGCAGTACTTC,TRBD1,11,TRBV28,NA,TRBJ2-7
CAWSVLAGGEKLFF,TGTGCCTGGAGTGTACTCGCGGGGGGTGAAAAACTGTTTTTT,NA,14,TRBV30,NA,TRBJ1-4
CASSYQGASETQYF,TGCGCCAGCAGCTACCAGGGGGCATCAGAGACCCAGTACTTC,TRBD1,14,TRBV5-1,NA,TRBJ2-5
CASTTLDRGETQYF,TGTGCCAGTACTACCCTGGACAGGGGAGAGACCCAGTACTTC,TRBD1,14,TRBV6-1,NA,TRBJ2-5
CAWSVLSRVLVETQYF,TGTGCCTGGAGTGTTCTTTCGAGAGTCTTGGTGGAGACCCAGTACTTC,NA,16,TRBV30,NA,TRBJ2-5
CASSIAGRGRTEAFF,TGTGCCAGTAGTATAGCGGGCAGGGGGAGGACTGAAGCTTTCTTT,TRBD1,15,TRBV19,NA,TRBJ1-1
CASSRGRGNTVYF,TGTGCCAGCAGTAGAGGGCGTGGAAACACCGTATATTTT,NA,13,TRBV27,NA,TRBJ1-3
CAISDPGQVGRTYEQYF,TGTGCCATCAGTGACCCTGGGCAGGTAGGGAGGACCTACGAGCAGTACTTC,NA,17,TRBV10-3,NA,TRBJ2-7
CASSTPSTEAFF,TGCGCCAGCAGTACCCCTAGCACTGAAGCTTTCTTT,NA,12,TRBV5-1,NA,TRBJ1-1
CASSALRTGGNQPQHF,TGTGCCAGCAGCGCCCTAAGGACAGGGGGGAATCAGCCCCAGCATTTT,TRBD1,16,TRBV2,NA,TRBJ1-5
CASIPGVGANVLTF,TGTGCCAGCATTCCAGGGGTTGGGGCCAACGTCCTGACTTTC,NA,14,TRBV6-5,NA,TRBJ2-6
CASSPVAGGRGNEQFF,TGCGCCAGCAGCCCTGTAGCGGGAGGGAGGGGCAATGAGCAGTTCTTC,TRBD2,16,TRBV4-3,NA,TRBJ2-1
CASSLDSMNTEAFF,TGCGCCAGCAGCTTGGACAGTATGAACACTGAAGCTTTCTTT,NA,14,TRBV5-1,NA,TRBJ1-1
CASSYSSGGYNEKLFF,TGTGCCAGCAGTTACTCCTCGGGGGGATACAATGAAAAACTGTTTTTT,NA,16,TRBV6-5,NA,TRBJ1-4
CASTPGTSNNEQFF,TGCGCCAGCACCCCCGGGACTAGTAACAATGAGCAGTTCTTC,TRBD2,14,TRBV10-2,few,TRBJ2-1
CASSPQTGLQETQYF,TGTGCCAGCAGCCCTCAGACAGGTCTTCAAGAGACCCAGTACTTC,NA,15,TRBV7-3,NA,TRBJ2-5
CSGGGTGNTEAFF,TGCAGCGGGGGGGGGACAGGGAACACTGAAGCTTTCTTT,TRBD1,13,TRBV29-1,NA,TRBJ1-1